This T cell receptor beta chain was identified in a study of response to subunit inactivated influenza vaccine (dated by TCRdb to 2016 to 2018). Study-level background: Deep quantitative profiling of the T cell receptor repertoire was used in the study to follow responses to a trivalent subunit inactivated influenza vaccine. Broad study findings and their caveats: It was suggested by the authors that each seasonal influenza vaccination may recruit only a limited number of new T cells.

The library came from RT-PCR. Sequencing relied on an Illumina HiSeq 2500. TCRdb trimmed the raw reads at Q25, called clones with MiXCR and kept productive beta chains. CDR3 protein sequences are deduplicated, and each keeps its most common genes and DNA. The sample includes fewer than 700,000 distinct CDR3 sequences, with over 10% observed a single time. The ten largest clonotypes hold under 15% of the sample. The time point label here, explained by the study, means: 45 days after influenza vaccine administration. Only a few counts were recorded for this clonotype. No antigen is known for it. No clone much larger than this one lies a single base away; base qualities are absent. A distance of 10 bases separates the germline ends of V and J, which lose 8 bases and 2 bases respectively. The CDR3 has 13 amino acids, counting the end cysteine and phenylalanine. CDR3 DNA is the only sequence kept; it has 39 bases, read in frame from the first base. From the germline V gene, CDR1 is SGHVS and CDR2 is FNYEAQ.

Specimen: PBMCs from blood, collected roughly 6 weeks after vaccination. This chain joins TRBV7-6 to TRBJ1-3; the D gene is unclear. This clonotype was obtained from a man between 50 and 59 years old who received an inactivated influenza vaccine. Donor details come from another sample of the same person, matched by shared clones. The CDR3 loop reads CASGKGTGNTIYF. The sequence in DNA is TGTGCCAGCGGAAAAGGGACTGGAAACACCATATATTTT.